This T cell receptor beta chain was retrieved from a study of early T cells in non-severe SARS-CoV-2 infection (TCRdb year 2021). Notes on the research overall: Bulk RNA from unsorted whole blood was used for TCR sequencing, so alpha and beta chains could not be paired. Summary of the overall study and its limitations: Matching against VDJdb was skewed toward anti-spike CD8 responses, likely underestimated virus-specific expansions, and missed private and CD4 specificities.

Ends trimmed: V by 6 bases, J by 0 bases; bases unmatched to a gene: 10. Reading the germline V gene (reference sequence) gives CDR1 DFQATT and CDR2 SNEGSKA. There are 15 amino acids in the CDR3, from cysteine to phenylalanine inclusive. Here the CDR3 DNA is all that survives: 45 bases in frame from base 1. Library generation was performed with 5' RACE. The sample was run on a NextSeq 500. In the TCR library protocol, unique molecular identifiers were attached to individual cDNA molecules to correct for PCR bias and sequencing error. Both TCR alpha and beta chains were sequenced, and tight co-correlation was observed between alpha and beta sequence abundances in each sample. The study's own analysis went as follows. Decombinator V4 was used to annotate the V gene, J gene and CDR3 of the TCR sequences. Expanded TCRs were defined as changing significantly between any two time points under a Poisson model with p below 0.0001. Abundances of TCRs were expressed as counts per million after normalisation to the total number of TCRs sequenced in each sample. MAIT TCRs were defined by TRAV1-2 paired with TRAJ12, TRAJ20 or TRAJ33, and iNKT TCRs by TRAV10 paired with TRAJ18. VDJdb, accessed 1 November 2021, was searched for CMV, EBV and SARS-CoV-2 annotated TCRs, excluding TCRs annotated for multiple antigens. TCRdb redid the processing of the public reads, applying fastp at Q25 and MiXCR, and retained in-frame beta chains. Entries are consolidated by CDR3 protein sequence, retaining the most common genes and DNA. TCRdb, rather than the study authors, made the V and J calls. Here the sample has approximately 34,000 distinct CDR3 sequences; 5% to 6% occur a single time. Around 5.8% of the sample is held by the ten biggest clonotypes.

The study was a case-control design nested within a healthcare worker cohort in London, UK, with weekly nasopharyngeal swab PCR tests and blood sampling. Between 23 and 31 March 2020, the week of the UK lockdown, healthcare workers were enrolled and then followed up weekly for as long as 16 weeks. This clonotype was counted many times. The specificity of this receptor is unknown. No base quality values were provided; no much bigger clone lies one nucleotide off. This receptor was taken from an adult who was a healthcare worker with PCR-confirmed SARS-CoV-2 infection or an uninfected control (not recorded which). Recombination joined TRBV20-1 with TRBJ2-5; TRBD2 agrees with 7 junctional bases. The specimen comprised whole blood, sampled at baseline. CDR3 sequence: CSATGASGYQETQYF. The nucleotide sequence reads TGCAGTGCCACGGGAGCTAGCGGCTACCAAGAGACCCAGTACTTC.